This record covers a single T cell receptor beta chain. Its specificity is not known. The record originates from a study of T-cell memory formation after mild COVID-19. Study background: TCR clusters largely stayed donor specific. Study outcomes and limitations: Day 15 to 85 contracting clones showed balanced CD4/CD8; later expanders leaned CD4+. For contracting clones, CD4+ ones sat mainly in CM and EM, CD8+ in EMRA.

The TCR alpha and TCR beta cDNA libraries, bearing sample barcodes and UMIs, were generated by 5'RACE using constant-segment primers. MiXCR, run by TCRdb on the 5' RACE reads, gives a single entry per CDR3 protein. The table lists 350,000 to 550,000 distinct CDR3 sequences, about 20% of them singletons. This CDR3 is built from 12 residues. Deletions cut 5 bases from V and 8 bases from J, with 10 bases between. CDR1 is SEHNR, CDR2 FQNEAQ, per germline (reference sequence). Sequenced input: PBMCs or a T cell subset sorted from them (not recorded which). The clonotype was recovered from a young man who had mild COVID-19 (a few samples of this study predate the infection). Cell type and time point are not known. This rearrangement joins TRBV7-9 to TRBJ2-1, with D perhaps matching TRBD2 (6 bases). DNA for the CDR3: TGTGCCAGCAGCGACGGGGGTGATGAGCAGTTCTTC. This encodes CASSDGGDEQFF.